The 18 T cell receptor beta chains below come from one sample, sequenced in a study of response to subunit inactivated influenza vaccine. Via MiXCR, TCRdb re-called the RT-PCR reads, giving one row per CDR3 protein. The repertoire consists of more than 400,000 distinct CDR3 sequences, with roughly 7.6% occurring once and the leading ten covering under 15%. The source material was PBMCs from blood, sampled around 2 years after vaccination. These receptors were obtained from a man aged 50 to 69 who received an inactivated influenza vaccine.

This clonotype was seen only a few times. V usage is TRBV29-1 and J usage is TRBJ1-2; D is undetermined. The germline V and J ends were trimmed by 6 bases and 4 bases, with 9 bases remaining between them. Germline CDR1 and CDR2: SQVTM and ANQGSEA. The CDR3 contains 11 residues. In DNA form, the CDR3 reads TGCAGCGTAGGACGGGCCTATGGCTACACCTTC. This gives the protein CSVGRAYGYTF.

The chain combines TRBV5-6 with TRBJ2-3; no clear D gene. V was trimmed by 4 bases and J by 8 bases, leaving 11 bases between them. The CDR3 is made up of 12 amino acids. Germline V CDR1 and CDR2: SGHDT, YYEEEE. The CDR3: CASSGPRVTQYF. In nucleotides, the CDR3 is TGTGCCAGCAGCGGGCCCCGGGTTACGCAGTATTTT.

This clonotype was observed a few times. The chain is built from TRBV7-2 and TRBJ2-7; D remains unclear. CDR3 length equals 12 residues. CDR1 and CDR2 (germline): SGHTA, FQGNSA. V lost 0 bases and J lost 5, with 5 bases in between. Here the CDR3 DNA reads TGTGCCAGCAGCTTAGCGACCCACGAGCAGTACTTC. Translated: CASSLATHEQYF.

The V gene is TRBV5-1, the J gene TRBJ2-7; D unresolved. The germline V gene has CDR1 SGHRS and CDR2 YFSETQ. V lost 3 bases, J lost 1 base, and 11 bases lay in between. The CDR3 has 14 residues. DNA of the CDR3: TGCGCCAGCAGCTACACGGTGGGATCCTACGAGCAGTACTTC. This codes for CASSYTVGSYEQYF. The whole variable domain, filled in from reference TRBV5-1 and TRBJ2-7, reads KAGVTQTPRYLIKTRGQQVTLSCSPISGHRSVSWYQQTPGQGLQFLFEYFSETQRNKGNFPGRFSGRQFSNSRSEMNVSTLELGDSALYLCASSYTVGSYEQYFGPGTRLTVT.

This clonotype was recorded a few times. This sequence joins TRBV12-3 or TRBV12-4 and TRBJ2-7; D possibly matches TRBD1 or TRBD2 (5 bases each). The CDR3 extends over 14 amino acids. Trimming removed 3 bases at V and 0 bases at J, with 9 bases between. The CDR3: CASSLGPISYEQYF. The CDR3 nucleotides are TGTGCCAGCAGTTTGGGACCTATCTCCTACGAGCAGTACTTC.

This rearrangement joins TRBV21-1 to TRBJ2-3; TRBD2 reflects the table's D call only, with no check against the DNA. TRBV21-1 is a pseudogene. This CDR3 region has 17 residues. The CDR3 spells CASSKVASSPSTNTQYF. The DNA of the CDR3 is TGTGCCAGCAGCAAAGTGGCTAGCAGTCCTAGCACGAATACGCAGTATTTT.

The J gene is TRBJ2-7, the V gene TRBV15, with D tentatively TRBD1 or TRBD2 (5 bases each). Germline CDR1 is LNHNV and CDR2 is YYDKDF (reference sequence). The CDR3 spans 15 residues. V was trimmed by 0 bases and J by 7 bases, leaving 16 bases between them. Here the CDR3 reads CATSREGTLGIEQYF. The CDR3 DNA follows: TGTGCCACCAGCAGAGAAGGGACCCTCGGTATTGAGCAGTACTTC.

This clonotype has more than one count but fewer than ten. The V call is TRBV24-1, the J call TRBJ1-5; 11 nucleotides align to TRBD1. The CDR3 length is 16 residues. J was trimmed by 6 bases and V by 3 bases; bases with no gene match: 6. Germline CDR1 KGHDR, CDR2 SFDVKD. CDR3 in amino acids: CATSDTGTGGAQPQHF. The CDR3 DNA reads TGTGCCACCAGTGATACCGGGACAGGGGGAGCTCAGCCCCAGCATTTT.

In this sample, this clonotype turned up a few times. The chain employs TRBV5-1 and TRBJ2-1, with 9 bases that match TRBD1. Trimming removed 4 bases from V and 5 bases from J; junction bases left unmatched: 7. Germline V lookup: CDR1 SGHRS, CDR2 YFSETQ. This CDR3 contains 15 residues. CDR3 bases: TGCGCCAGCAGCCTGGGACAGGGAAGGCACAATGAGCAGTTCTTC. Encoded protein: CASSLGQGRHNEQFF.

This clonotype was detected only a few times. The genes are TRBV5-1 and TRBJ2-7; D remains ambiguous. CDR3 size: 13 residues. V lost 0 bases to trimming and J lost 4 bases, with 8 bases between them. The V gene's germline CDR1 is SGHRS and CDR2 YFSETQ. In DNA, the CDR3 is TGCGCCAGCAGCTTGGCCATGGAGTACGAGCAGTACTTC. It encodes CASSLAMEYEQYF.

This clonotype has only a few counts. The rearrangement uses TRBV3-1 and TRBJ2-2, with 13 bases fitting TRBD2. J gave up 8 bases and V 8 bases, and 2 bases lay outside the gene matches. The CDR3 length is 13 residues. In germline, CDR1 is LGHDT, CDR2 YNNKEL (reference sequence). This CDR3 is CASGLAGVGELFF. In DNA, the CDR3 is TGTGCCAGCGGACTAGCGGGAGTAGGGGAGCTGTTTTTT.

This chain connects TRBV20-1 to TRBJ2-1; TRBD2 is a possible D gene (6 bases). V dropped 5 bases and J dropped 8 bases, with 19 bases sitting between them. The length of the CDR3 is 14 residues. Germline CDR1 and CDR2: DFQATT and SNEGSKA (reference sequence). DNA of the CDR3: TGCAGTGCTTCTAGGACGGGAGACGGGGATGAGCAGTTCTTC. Translation gives CSASRTGDGDEQFF.

J is TRBJ2-1 and V is TRBV28, with 8 positions matching TRBD2. This CDR3 spans 14 amino acids. The ends lost 8 bases at V and 3 bases at J; junction bases unmatched: 6. Looked up from germline, CDR1 is MDHEN and CDR2 is SYDVKM. The CDR3 here is CASSRRGVYNEQFF. The CDR3 region has the DNA TGTGCCAGCTCTCGGCGGGGGGTCTACAATGAGCAGTTCTTC.

This clonotype occurred a few times. The chain recombines TRBV20-1 with TRBJ2-7, with 7 bases matching TRBD1. Germline V CDR1 and CDR2: DFQATT, SNEGSKA (reference sequence). The CDR3 is 15 residues long. V gave up 0 bases and J gave up 3 bases; unmatched junction bases: 8. This CDR3 is CSARDHVGTVYEQYF. The CDR3 nucleotides read TGCAGTGCTAGAGATCATGTGGGGACAGTCTACGAGCAGTACTTC.

This clonotype was seen more than once but under ten times. The chain recombines TRBV24-1 with TRBJ2-6; D is undetermined. Trimming shortened V by 7 bases and J by 4 bases, and 7 bases separated the two germline ends. Germline CDR1 KGHDR, CDR2 SFDVKD. The length of the CDR3 is 13 residues. The DNA of the CDR3 is TGTGCCACCAGCGAGGCAGGGGCCAACGTCCTGACTTTC. It translates to CATSEAGANVLTF.

The chain combines TRBV3-1 with TRBJ2-7; the match to TRBD2 covers 14 bases. CDR3 size: 15 residues. Trimming cost V 5 bases and J 7 bases; bases outside gene matches: 7. Germline CDR1 reads LGHDT; CDR2 reads YNNKEL (reference sequence). This CDR3 is CASSAGTSGRAEQYF. CDR3 DNA: TGTGCCAGCAGCGCCGGGACTAGCGGGAGAGCAGAGCAGTACTTC.

There are a few counts of this clonotype. The V gene is TRBV6-6, the J gene TRBJ1-3, with D maybe TRBD1 (6 bases). The CDR3 totals 13 residues. Per germline, CDR1 MNHNY and CDR2 SVGAGI (reference sequence). V was shortened by 9 bases and J by 8 bases, with 17 bases between the two germline ends. The CDR3 loop is CASLGHLADTIYF. The CDR3 DNA follows: TGTGCCAGTCTGGGACACCTCGCGGACACCATATATTTT.

A few counts support this clonotype. The genes are TRBV20-1 and TRBJ2-3; a weak D match, TRBD1 (6 bases). This CDR3 has 11 residues. V lost 6 bases, J lost 9 bases, and 13 bases lay in between. Germline CDR1 reads DFQATT; CDR2 reads SNEGSKA (reference sequence). CDR3 nucleotides: TGCAGTGCCAAACAGGGTCTCACGCAGTATTTT. This encodes CSAKQGLTQYF.